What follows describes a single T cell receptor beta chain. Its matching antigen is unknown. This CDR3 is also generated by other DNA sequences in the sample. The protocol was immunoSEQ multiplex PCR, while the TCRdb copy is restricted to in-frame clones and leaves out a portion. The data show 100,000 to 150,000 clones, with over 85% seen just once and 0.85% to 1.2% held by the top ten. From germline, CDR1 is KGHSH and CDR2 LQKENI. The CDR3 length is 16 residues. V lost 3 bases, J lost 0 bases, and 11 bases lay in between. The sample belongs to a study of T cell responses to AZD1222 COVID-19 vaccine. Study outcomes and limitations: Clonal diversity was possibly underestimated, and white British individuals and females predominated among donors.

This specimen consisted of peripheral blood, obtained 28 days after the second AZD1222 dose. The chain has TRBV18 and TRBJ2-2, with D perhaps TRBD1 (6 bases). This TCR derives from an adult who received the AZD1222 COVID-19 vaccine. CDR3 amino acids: CASSPTGGANTGELFF. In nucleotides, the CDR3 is TGTGCCAGCTCACCTACTGGGGGCGCGAACACCGGGGAGCTGTTTTTT.